The rows below give T cell receptor beta chains drawn from one sample of a study of blood T cell repertoires in COVID-19. Clones were read by immunoSEQ multiplex PCR, and TCRdb kept only the in-frame ones, dropping some. The sample has some 170,000 clones, 80% to 90% seen once. Sequencing was performed on peripheral blood. The receptor source for this set is a woman of 80 years or more with acute or convalescent COVID-19. Each CDR3 is given with its conserved first and last residue. Each record gives: V gene, J gene, clone size, D gene, CDR3 DNA, CDR3 protein. The D gene is left open where the match is weak. A row's size may be missing; if present it is once, few, many or a size class.

>TRBV5-6|TRBJ1-2|NA|NA
TGTGCCAGCAGCTTGGTTTCGGGGGGTAACTATGGCTACACCTTC
CASSLVSGGNYGYTF
>TRBV27|TRBJ1-5|NA|TRBD1
TGTGCCACCGGACAGGTCAATCAGCCCCAGCATTTT
CATGQVNQPQHF
>TRBV6-6|TRBJ1-5|NA|NA
TGTGCCAGCATAGCGATACCGGGCAATCAGCCCCAGCATTTT
CASIAIPGNQPQHF
>TRBV25-1|TRBJ1-2|NA|NA
TGTGCCAGCAGTGAATACAGGGGTTATGGCTACACCTTC
CASSEYRGYGYTF
>TRBV10-3|TRBJ1-2|few|NA
TGTGCCATCAGTGATTTACAGGGTAGTGGCTACACCTTC
CAISDLQGSGYTF
>TRBV21-1|TRBJ2-1|NA|NA
TGTGCCAGCAACCAAGGACTAGCGGGAGGCCAATGCTCCTACAATGAGCAGTTCTTC
CASNQGLAGGQCSYNEQFF
>TRBV6-5|TRBJ1-1|NA|NA
TGTGCCAGCGTCTCCCGACAGGCCGTAGGGGAAGCTTTCTTT
CASVSRQAVGEAFF
>TRBV19|TRBJ2-1|NA|NA
TGTGCCAGTAGTATTAGTTTTCGGCAGGTTAAGGCCAATGAGCAGTTCTTC
CASSISFRQVKANEQFF
>TRBV9|TRBJ1-2|NA|NA
TGTGCCAGCAGCAGGGGGACCTTTTCTAACTATGGCTACACCTTC
CASSRGTFSNYGYTF
>TRBV28|TRBJ2-1|NA|TRBD2
TGTGCCAGCGCGGGGGGCACCGGTAGCTCCTACAATGAGCAGTTCTTC
CASAGGTGSSYNEQFF
>TRBV18|TRBJ2-7|NA|NA
TGTGCCAGCTCACCAAATTCCCTGAGCTCCTACGAGCAGTACTTC
CASSPNSLSSYEQYF
>TRBV18|TRBJ2-7|NA|NA
TGTGCCAGCTCACCGAAGCATCCCTACGAGCAGTACTTC
CASSPKHPYEQYF
>TRBV5-1|TRBJ2-1|NA|TRBD2
TGCGCCAGCGCTCTTAGCGGGATACCCTACAATGAGCAGTTCTTC
CASALSGIPYNEQFF
>TRBV7-9|TRBJ2-3|NA|TRBD2
TGTGCCAGCAGCTATCCGGGACTAGCGGGAGTTGATACGCAGTATTTT
CASSYPGLAGVDTQYF
>TRBV9|TRBJ2-7|few|NA
TGTGCCAGCAGCCTACTATACGAGCAGTACTTC
CASSLLYEQYF
>TRBV7-9|TRBJ1-5|NA|NA
TGTGCCAGCAGCTTAGACCTGGGGGGGAATCAGCCCCAGCATTTT
CASSLDLGGNQPQHF
>TRBV11-2|TRBJ1-3|NA|NA
TGTGCCAGCAGCTTAGCAGGGGCGGCCGGAAACACCATATATTTT
CASSLAGAAGNTIYF
>TRBV6-6|TRBJ2-5|NA|TRBD1
TGTGCCAGCAGTTACTCGGCAGGGGGAGAGACCCAGTACTTC
CASSYSAGGETQYF
>TRBV4-3|TRBJ1-3|NA|NA
TGCGCCAGCAGCCACGGTATGGGGGCCAGCTCTGGAAACACCATATATTTT
CASSHGMGASSGNTIYF
>TRBV29-1|TRBJ2-5|NA|TRBD1
TGCAGCGTTGCCCAGGCAGGGGGCATGGAGACCCAGTACTTC
CSVAQAGGMETQYF
>TRBV5-6|TRBJ2-5|NA|TRBD1
TGTGCCAGCAGCCCGAAACAGGGGGCACAAGAGACCCAGTACTTC
CASSPKQGAQETQYF
>TRBV28|TRBJ1-4|NA|NA
TGTGCCAGCAGAGCTCACCAAGGGGCTAATGAAAAACTGTTTTTT
CASRAHQGANEKLFF
>TRBV3-1/TRBV3-2|TRBJ1-2|NA|NA
TGTGCCAGCAGCCAAGGGAGGACCTATGGCTACACCTTC
CASSQGRTYGYTF
>TRBV29-1|TRBJ2-1|NA|TRBD2
TGCAGCGTTATGACTAGCGGGAGTCATTCCTACAATGAGCAGTTCTTC
CSVMTSGSHSYNEQFF
>TRBV9|TRBJ2-1|NA|NA
TGTGCCAGCGGGAGAGGTTACAATGAGCAGTTCTTC
CASGRGYNEQFF
>TRBV5-1|TRBJ2-5|NA|NA
TGCGCCAGCAGCAAAAGCCCATCTGGGACCCAGTACTTC
CASSKSPSGTQYF
>TRBV4-2|TRBJ2-2|NA|TRBD2
TGTGCCAGCAGCCAATTGCCCGCAGGAAGAGCGGGAGGCACCGGGGAGCTGTTTTTT
CASSQLPAGRAGGTGELFF
>TRBV3-1/TRBV3-2|TRBJ1-1|NA|NA
TGTGCCAGCCTGGGAGGCACTGAAGCTTTCTTT
CASLGGTEAFF
>TRBV5-1|TRBJ1-1|NA|NA
TGCGCCAGCAGCTTGCACGTAGAGGGCACTGAAGCTTTCTTT
CASSLHVEGTEAFF
>TRBV4-2|TRBJ2-7|NA|TRBD2
TGTGCCAGCAGCCAGGGACTAGCTTACGAGCAGTACTTC
CASSQGLAYEQYF
>TRBV5-1|TRBJ2-2|NA|NA
TGCGCCAGCAGCTTGGCCGGGACAACGAACACCGGGGAGCTGTTTTTT
CASSLAGTTNTGELFF
>TRBV7-9|TRBJ2-3|NA|NA
TGTGCCAGCAGCTTAGGTAGGGGTACAGATACGCAGTATTTT
CASSLGRGTDTQYF
>TRBV7-2|TRBJ1-2|few|NA
TGTGCCAGCAGCCCCGGGACAAGTAATGGCTACACCTTC
CASSPGTSNGYTF
>TRBV6-2/TRBV6-3|TRBJ1-6|NA|NA
TGTGCCAGCAGCCCGAACCGGGGGAGATTTCGTTATAATTCACCCCTCCACTTT
CASSPNRGRFRYNSPLHF
>TRBV6-5|TRBJ2-7|few|TRBD1
TGTGCCAGCAGGACCGGGACAGCCTTATACGAGCAGTACTTC
CASRTGTALYEQYF
>TRBV19|TRBJ1-1|NA|NA
TGTGCCAGTAGGCAGGGGCTAATGAACACTGAAGCTTTCTTT
CASRQGLMNTEAFF
>TRBV7-2|TRBJ1-1|NA|NA
TGTGCCAGCAGCTTAGTACAGTTTATGAACACTGAAGCTTTCTTT
CASSLVQFMNTEAFF
>TRBV6-4|TRBJ2-3|NA|TRBD2
TGTGCCAGCAGTGATGGTAGCGGGGGGGCCCTCACAGATACGCAGTATTTT
CASSDGSGGALTDTQYF
>TRBV2|TRBJ2-3|NA|TRBD1
TGTGCCAGCAGTGAAGGACGTGGACAGGGTAACACGGGCCTTAGCACAGATACGCAGTATTTT
CASSEGRGQGNTGLSTDTQYF
>TRBV11-2|TRBJ2-3|few|NA
TGTGCCAGCATGAGAGCGGGTGGGACAGATACGCAGTATTTT
CASMRAGGTDTQYF
>TRBV15|TRBJ1-3|once|TRBD1
TGTGCCACCAGCAGAGAAAGGGGGCTCGGAAACACCATATATTTT
CATSRERGLGNTIYF